These 23 T cell receptor beta chains came from one sample sequenced in a study of shared clonotypes between healthy human individuals. Assay: immunoSEQ multiplex PCR; the TCRdb copy retains only in-frame clones and omits some. This table holds about 960,000 clones, roughly 72% found once. The specimen sequenced was memory CD4+ T cells sorted from blood. Subset specified: CD45RA-negative fraction. The origin of the receptors is a man aged 18-30 years in good health.

Only a few counts were recorded for this clone. V is TRBV25-1 and J is TRBJ1-4, with a tentative D call TRBD1 (6 bases). The CDR3 length is 17 residues. The V end lost 2 bases, the J end lost 4 bases, and 17 bases lay between the germline ends. CDR1 MGHDK and CDR2 SYGVNS come from the germline V gene. For the CDR3, the DNA is TGTGCCAGCAGTGAACCTAGCTCGACAGGCTTTAATGAAAAACTGTTTTTT. Protein sequence: CASSEPSSTGFNEKLFF. Looking up the rest from reference TRBV25-1 and TRBJ1-4 gives the full variable domain: EADIYQTPRYLVIGTGKKITLECSQTMGHDKMYWYQQDPGMELHLIHYSYGVNSTEKGDLSSESTVSRIRTEHFPLTLESARPSHTSQYLCASSEPSSTGFNEKLFFGSGTQLSVL.

J is TRBJ2-1 and V is TRBV5-1; 8 bases are shared with TRBD1. The ends lost 1 base at V and 6 bases at J; junction bases unmatched: 6. Germline values: CDR1 SGHRS, CDR2 YFSETQ. CDR3 size: 15 residues. The CDR3 region is CASSLSTGGTNEQFF. As DNA, the CDR3 is TGCGCCAGCAGCTTGAGCACAGGGGGGACCAATGAGCAGTTCTTC.

The chain recombines TRBV5-1 with TRBJ2-3; D is perhaps TRBD1 or TRBD2 (6 bases each). CDR3 length equals 15 residues. Germline V gene lookup returns CDR1 SGHRS and CDR2 YFSETQ. V was trimmed by 4 bases and J by 0 bases, leaving 12 bases between them. CDR3 protein: CASSPVGGSTDTQYF. In DNA, the CDR3 is TGCGCCAGCAGCCCTGTGGGGGGCAGCACAGATACGCAGTATTTT.

In this sample, this clone turned up a few times. This chain links TRBV2 with TRBJ1-1; the D is unclear. This CDR3 has 13 amino acids. Germline V CDR1 and CDR2: SNHLY, FYNNEI. The ends were cut back, 6 bases at V and 2 bases at J, with 10 bases in the middle. The CDR3 loop is CASRRETNTEAFF. The CDR3 bases are TGTGCCAGCAGGAGGGAGACAAACACTGAAGCTTTCTTT.

V usage is TRBV10-3 and J usage is TRBJ2-7, with D possibly being TRBD1 (5 bases). The CDR3 has 13 amino acids. Germline V CDR1 and CDR2: ENHRY, SYGVKD. V was clipped by 4 bases and J by 5 bases, with 12 bases between them. Here the CDR3 DNA reads TGTGCCATCAGTGGGGGCCAGGAAGACGAGCAGTACTTC. Amino acid sequence: CAISGGQEDEQYF.

V usage is TRBV6-6 and J usage is TRBJ2-5; D is unclear. The germline V and J ends were trimmed by 5 bases and 4 bases, with 11 bases remaining between them. CDR3 size: 13 residues. Germline assignment: CDR1 MNHNY and CDR2 SVGAGI (reference sequence). Written as DNA, the CDR3 is TGTGCCAGCAGTCTAGACGGAGTAGAGACCCAGTACTTC. This encodes CASSLDGVETQYF.

This chain uses TRBV6-5 with TRBJ1-2; D perhaps matches TRBD1 (6 bases). Trimming removed 6 bases at V and 6 bases at J, with 11 bases between. Germline V lookup: CDR1 MNHEY, CDR2 SVGAGI. The CDR3 covers 12 residues. CDR3 protein: CASRNQGHGYTF. CDR3 DNA sequence: TGTGCCAGCAGGAACCAGGGGCATGGCTACACCTTC.

J is TRBJ2-1 and V is TRBV5-1; TRBD1 aligns across 10 bases. Germline V gives CDR1 SGHRS, CDR2 YFSETQ. J lost 0 bases, V lost 5 bases, and 2 bases had no gene match. The CDR3 loop spans 15 amino acids. The CDR3 region is CASRGQGSSYNEQFF. The CDR3 DNA sequence: TGCGCCAGCAGGGGACAGGGGAGCTCCTACAATGAGCAGTTCTTC.

The rearrangement uses TRBV19 and TRBJ1-5, with D tentatively TRBD1 (5 bases). CDR1 and CDR2 from the germline V gene are LNHDA and SQIVND (reference sequence). The length of the CDR3 is 17 residues. Trimming left V 4 bases short and J 2 bases short, with 18 bases between. CDR3 loop: CASSTLAGGMGNQPQHF. The CDR3, as DNA: TGTGCCAGTAGTACCCTGGCGGGGGGGATGGGCAATCAGCCCCAGCATTTT. Full variable domain (outside the CDR3, taken from reference TRBV19 and TRBJ1-5): DGGITQSPKYLFRKEGQNVTLSCEQNLNHDAMYWYRQDPGQGLRLIYYSQIVNDFQKGDIAEGYSVSREKKESFPLTVTSAQKNPTAFYLCASSTLAGGMGNQPQHFGDGTRLSIL.

The chain carries TRBV5-4 and TRBJ2-5, with D perhaps TRBD2 (5 bases). The CDR3 is 15 amino acids. V lost 4 bases and J 5 bases, leaving 18 bases between the germline ends. Germline V gives CDR1 SGHNT, CDR2 YYREEE (reference sequence). CDR3 sequence: CASSRPNSGGETQYF. The CDR3 DNA reads TGTGCCAGCAGCCGACCGAACTCAGGAGGTGAGACCCAGTACTTC.

This clone was counted only a few times. Other DNA variants within this sample encode the same CDR3. This chain joins TRBV30 and TRBJ2-1, with a tentative D call TRBD1 (5 bases). The V end lost 3 bases, the J end lost 8 bases, and 11 bases lay between the germline ends. Germline V CDR1 and CDR2: GTSNPN, SVGIG (reference sequence). There are 12 residues in the CDR3. The CDR3 here is CAWSVRGDEQFF. CDR3 in DNA: TGTGCCTGGAGCGTAAGGGGCGATGAGCAGTTCTTC. The entire variable domain, with the rest obtained from reference TRBV30 and TRBJ2-1, is as follows: SQTIHQWPATLVQPVGSPLSLECTVEGTSNPNLYWYRQAAGRGLQLLFYSVGIGQISSEVPQNLSASRPQDRQFILSSKKLLLSDSGFYLCAWSVRGDEQFFGPGTRLTVL.

This clone has at least ten counts. V and J are TRBV25-1 and TRBJ2-3, with 14 nucleotides matching TRBD2. CDR3 length: 16 amino acids. Per the germline V gene, CDR1 is MGHDK and CDR2 is SYGVNS. Trimming removed 7 bases from V and 5 bases from J; junction bases left unmatched: 8. CDR3 sequence reads: CASTSGTSGRLDTQYF. The CDR3 DNA sequence: TGTGCCAGCACTTCCGGGACTAGCGGGAGACTAGATACGCAGTATTTT.

This clone was seen only once. The rearrangement links TRBV11-2 to TRBJ2-7, with 8 bases identical to TRBD2. Germline values: CDR1 SGHAT, CDR2 FQNNGV. V trimming: 7 bases; J trimming: 3 bases; junction bases outside the gene matches: 20. This CDR3 is built from 18 residues. The CDR3 is CASTLIGVLRSGNYEQYF. The CDR3 bases are TGTGCCAGCACCTTGATTGGAGTCCTCCGTAGCGGGAACTACGAGCAGTACTTC.

The chain uses TRBV5-3 and TRBJ2-5; TRBD1 might be the D (7 bases). TRBV5-3 is placed among ORFs of uncertain function. This CDR3 contains 13 residues. V was shortened by 4 bases and J by 6 bases, with 13 bases between the two germline ends. The CDR3 DNA is TGTGCCAGAAGCGGAGGGGGCGCCAAGACCCAGTACTTC. This codes for CARSGGGAKTQYF.

The table lists this clone with a count of one. The chain is built from TRBV2 and TRBJ1-5; maybe TRBD1 (6 bases). This CDR3 has 14 amino acids. In germline, CDR1 is SNHLY, CDR2 FYNNEI. V was cut by 5 bases and J by 4 bases, with 12 bases left in between. CDR3 in DNA: TGTGCCAGCAGTAGGAGAGGGGGTAATCAGCCCCAGCATTTT. Its translation: CASSRRGGNQPQHF.

The chain has TRBV9 and TRBJ1-3; D not certain. Germline CDR1 and CDR2: SGDLS and YYNGEE. The CDR3 is 13 residues long. Deletions cut 4 bases from V and 1 base from J, with 6 bases between. In DNA form, the CDR3 reads TGTGCCAGCAGCACCTCATCTGGAAACACCATATATTTT. This translates into CASSTSSGNTIYF.

The V call is TRBV6-5, the J call TRBJ1-1, with no clear D. The CDR3 covers 13 residues. The V gene's germline CDR1 is MNHEY and CDR2 SVGAGI. V gave up 6 bases and J gave up 5 bases, with 13 bases separating them. The CDR3 DNA reads as TGTGCCAGCAGCCAAAACAAGTGGACTGAAGCTTTCTTT. As protein: CASSQNKWTEAFF.

The gene calls are TRBV29-1 and TRBJ2-7; perhaps TRBD2 as D (7 bases). This CDR3 has 14 amino acids. V lost 7 bases and J lost 0, with 16 bases in between. Germline V gene lookup returns CDR1 SQVTM and CDR2 ANQGSEA. CDR3 nucleotide sequence: TGCAGCGCGGGGGGCGGAGGGAGCTCCTACGAGCAGTACTTC. As protein: CSAGGGGSSYEQYF.

The V call is TRBV6-5, the J call TRBJ1-2, with a tentative D call TRBD1 (6 bases). The germline V gene has CDR1 MNHEY and CDR2 SVGAGI. Trimming took off 8 bases at V and 4 bases at J, with 8 bases between the two ends. The CDR3 consists of 11 residues. CDR3 coding DNA: TGTGCCAGCCGGACAGTCTATGGCTACACCTTC. Translating it yields CASRTVYGYTF.

The rearrangement joins TRBV10-3 to TRBJ2-4; no firm D call. Germline V CDR1 and CDR2: ENHRY, SYGVKD. Between the trimmed V and J ends, which lost 3 bases and 5 bases, there was a span of 8 bases. This CDR3 spans 13 amino acids. CDR3 in amino acids: CAISDGYENIQYF. The CDR3 bases are TGTGCCATCAGTGATGGCTATGAAAACATTCAGTACTTC.

The V call is TRBV11-2, the J call TRBJ2-7, with a weak D call TRBD2 (5 bases). The CDR3 is 17 residues long. V was clipped by 1 base and J by 6 bases, with 22 bases between them. The germline V gene encodes CDR1 SGHAT and CDR2 FQNNGV. In DNA, the CDR3 is TGTGCCAGCAGCTTAGTATTCCGGTTGGACGGGATGGCCGAGCAGTACTTC. Its translation is CASSLVFRLDGMAEQYF.

This clone was seen a single time. J is TRBJ1-1 and V is TRBV10-2, with 10 bases that match TRBD1. Germline lookup yields CDR1 WSHSY and CDR2 SAAADI. The trim removed 6 bases at V and 0 bases at J, leaving 7 bases unmatched. The CDR3 runs 16 residues. CDR3 protein: CASRAGDRGLNTEAFF. In DNA form, the CDR3 reads TGCGCCAGCAGAGCCGGGGACAGGGGATTGAACACTGAAGCTTTCTTT.

The J gene is TRBJ2-4, the V gene TRBV2; 9 positions match TRBD2. J lost 2 bases, V lost 3 bases, and 8 bases had no gene match. The CDR3 consists of 17 residues. In germline, CDR1 is SNHLY, CDR2 FYNNEI. The CDR3 bases are TGTGCCAGCAGTGACGTTAGCGGGAGAGGGACCAAAAACATTCAGTACTTC. Residues: CASSDVSGRGTKNIQYF.